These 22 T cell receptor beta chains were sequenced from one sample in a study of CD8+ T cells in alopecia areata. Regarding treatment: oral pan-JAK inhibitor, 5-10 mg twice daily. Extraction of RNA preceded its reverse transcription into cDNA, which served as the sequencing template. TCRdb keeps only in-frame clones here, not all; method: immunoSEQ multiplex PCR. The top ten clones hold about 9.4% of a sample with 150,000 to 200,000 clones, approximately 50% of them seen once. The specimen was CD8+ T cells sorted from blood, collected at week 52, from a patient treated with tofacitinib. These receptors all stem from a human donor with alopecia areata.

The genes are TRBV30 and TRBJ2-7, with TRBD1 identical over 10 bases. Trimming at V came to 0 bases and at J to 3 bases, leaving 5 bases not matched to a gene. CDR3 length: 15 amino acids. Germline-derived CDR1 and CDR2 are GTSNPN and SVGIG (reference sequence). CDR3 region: CAWSVGTGDIYEQYF. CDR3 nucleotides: TGTGCCTGGAGTGTCGGGACAGGGGATATCTACGAGCAGTACTTC.

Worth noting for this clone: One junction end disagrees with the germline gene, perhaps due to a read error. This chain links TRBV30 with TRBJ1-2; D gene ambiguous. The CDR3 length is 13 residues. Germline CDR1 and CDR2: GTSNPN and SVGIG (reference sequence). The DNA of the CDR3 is TGTGCTTGGATGGCACAGAGGCGGGATGGCTACACCTTC. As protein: CAWMAQRRDGYTF.

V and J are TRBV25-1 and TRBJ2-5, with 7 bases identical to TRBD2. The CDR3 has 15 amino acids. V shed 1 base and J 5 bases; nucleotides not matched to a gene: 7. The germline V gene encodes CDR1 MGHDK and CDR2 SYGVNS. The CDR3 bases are TGTGCCAGCAGTGAATGGGGAGGGGTCGGGGAGACCCAGTACTTC. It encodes CASSEWGGVGETQYF.

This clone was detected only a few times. The DNA for the CDR3 is TGTGCCAGCAGCTTAGTTGGCTACACCTTC. It is translated as CASSLVGYTF. The chain joins TRBV11-2 to TRBJ1-2, with unresolved D. Between the trimmed V and J ends, which lost 1 base and 7 bases, there was a span of 1 base. Germline V lookup: CDR1 SGHAT, CDR2 FQNNGV. This CDR3 comprises 10 residues.

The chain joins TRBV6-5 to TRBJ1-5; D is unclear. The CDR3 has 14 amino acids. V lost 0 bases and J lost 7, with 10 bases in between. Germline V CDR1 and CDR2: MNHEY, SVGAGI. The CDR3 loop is CASSYSNGRQPQHF. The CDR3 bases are TGTGCCAGCAGTTACTCGAATGGTAGGCAGCCCCAGCATTTT.

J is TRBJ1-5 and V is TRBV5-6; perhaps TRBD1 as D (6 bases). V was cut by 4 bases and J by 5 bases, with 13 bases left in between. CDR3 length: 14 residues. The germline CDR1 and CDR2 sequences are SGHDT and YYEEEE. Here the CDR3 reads CASSPQGSDQPQHF. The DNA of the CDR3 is TGTGCCAGCAGCCCACAGGGCTCGGATCAGCCCCAGCATTTT.

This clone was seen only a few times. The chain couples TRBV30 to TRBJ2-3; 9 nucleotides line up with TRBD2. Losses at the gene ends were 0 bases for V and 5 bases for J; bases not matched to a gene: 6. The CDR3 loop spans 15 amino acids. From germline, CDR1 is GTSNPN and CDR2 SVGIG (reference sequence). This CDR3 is CAWSVLAGFEDTQYF. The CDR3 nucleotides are TGTGCCTGGAGTGTCCTAGCGGGGTTCGAAGATACGCAGTATTTT.

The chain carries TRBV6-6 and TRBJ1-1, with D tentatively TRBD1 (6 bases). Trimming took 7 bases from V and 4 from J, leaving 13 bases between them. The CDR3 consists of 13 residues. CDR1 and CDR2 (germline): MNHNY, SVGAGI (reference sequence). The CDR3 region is CASTIQGSTEAFF. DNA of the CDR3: TGTGCCAGCACCATTCAGGGGAGCACTGAAGCTTTCTTT.

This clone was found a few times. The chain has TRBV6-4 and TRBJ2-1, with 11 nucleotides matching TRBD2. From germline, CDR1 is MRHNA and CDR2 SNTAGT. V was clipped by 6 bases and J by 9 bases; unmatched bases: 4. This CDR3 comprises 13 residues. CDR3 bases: TGTGCCAGCAGGCCGACTAGCGGGGCTGAGCAGTTCTTC. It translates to CASRPTSGAEQFF.

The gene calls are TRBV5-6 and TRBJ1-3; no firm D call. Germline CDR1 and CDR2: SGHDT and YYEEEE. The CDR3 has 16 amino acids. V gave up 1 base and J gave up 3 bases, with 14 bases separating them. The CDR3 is CASSLKVQALGNTIYF. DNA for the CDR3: TGTGCCAGCAGCTTGAAGGTCCAGGCCCTTGGAAACACCATATATTTT.

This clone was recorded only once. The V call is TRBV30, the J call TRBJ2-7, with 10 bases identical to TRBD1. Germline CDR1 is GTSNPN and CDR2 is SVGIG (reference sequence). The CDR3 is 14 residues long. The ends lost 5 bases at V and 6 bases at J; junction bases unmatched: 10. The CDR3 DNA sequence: TGTGCCTGGTCCTCCGGGACAGGGGATTTCGAGCAGTACTTC. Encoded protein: CAWSSGTGDFEQYF.

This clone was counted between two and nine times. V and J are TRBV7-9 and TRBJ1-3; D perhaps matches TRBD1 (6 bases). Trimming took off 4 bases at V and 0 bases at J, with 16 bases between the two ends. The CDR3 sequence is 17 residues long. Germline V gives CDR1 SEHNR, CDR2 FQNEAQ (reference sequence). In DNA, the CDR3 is TGTGCCAGCAGCTCCAATTCGGACAGAACCTCTGGAAACACCATATATTTT. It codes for CASSSNSDRTSGNTIYF.

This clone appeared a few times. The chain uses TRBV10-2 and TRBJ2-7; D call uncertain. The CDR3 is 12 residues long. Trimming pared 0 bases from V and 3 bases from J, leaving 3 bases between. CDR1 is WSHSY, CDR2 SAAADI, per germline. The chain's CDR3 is CASSESNYEQYF. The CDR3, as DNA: TGCGCCAGCAGTGAGTCCAACTACGAGCAGTACTTC.

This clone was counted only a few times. CDR3 in DNA: TGTGCCAGCAGCCTAGCTACGCGGGGGGGCCTCGGGACCCAGTACTTC. It is translated as CASSLATRGGLGTQYF. The chain has TRBV5-6 and TRBJ2-5, with 9 positions matching TRBD2. Trimming took 4 bases from V and 7 from J; bases not matched to a gene: 14. The CDR3 length is 16 residues. Germline CDR1 reads SGHDT; CDR2 reads YYEEEE.

The CDR3 nucleotides read TGTGCCAGCAGCGACCAGAGAAACAGGGCCACTGAAGCTTTCTTT. It translates to CASSDQRNRATEAFF. V usage is TRBV9 and J usage is TRBJ1-1; TRBD1 is a possible D gene (6 bases). Deletions cut 3 bases from V and 4 bases from J, with 16 bases between. The CDR3 sequence is 15 residues long. Germline CDR1 is SGDLS and CDR2 is YYNGEE.

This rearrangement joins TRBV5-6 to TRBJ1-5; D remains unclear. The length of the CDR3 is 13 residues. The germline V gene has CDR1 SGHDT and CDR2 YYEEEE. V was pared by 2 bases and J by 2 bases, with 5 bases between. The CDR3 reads CASSLLGNQPQHF. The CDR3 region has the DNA TGTGCCAGCAGCTTACTAGGCAATCAGCCCCAGCATTTT.

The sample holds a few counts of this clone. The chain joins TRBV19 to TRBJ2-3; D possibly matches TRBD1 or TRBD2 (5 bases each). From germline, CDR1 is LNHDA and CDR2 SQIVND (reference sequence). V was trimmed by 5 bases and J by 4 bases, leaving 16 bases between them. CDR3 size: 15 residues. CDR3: CASSRNWGSSDTQYF. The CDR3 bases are TGTGCCAGTAGTCGAAATTGGGGGTCCTCAGATACGCAGTATTTT.

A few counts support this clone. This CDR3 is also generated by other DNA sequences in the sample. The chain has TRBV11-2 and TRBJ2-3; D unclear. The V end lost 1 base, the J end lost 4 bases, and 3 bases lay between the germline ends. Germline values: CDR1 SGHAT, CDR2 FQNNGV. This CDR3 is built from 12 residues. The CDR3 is CASSLVADTQYF. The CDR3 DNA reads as TGTGCCAGCAGCTTAGTAGCAGATACGCAGTATTTT.

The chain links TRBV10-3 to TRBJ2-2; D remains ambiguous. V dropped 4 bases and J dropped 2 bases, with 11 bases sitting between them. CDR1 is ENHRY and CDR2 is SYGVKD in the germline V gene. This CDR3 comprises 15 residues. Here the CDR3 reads CAISGRQTNTGELFF. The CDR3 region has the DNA TGTGCCATCAGTGGGAGACAAACAAACACCGGGGAGCTGTTTTTT.

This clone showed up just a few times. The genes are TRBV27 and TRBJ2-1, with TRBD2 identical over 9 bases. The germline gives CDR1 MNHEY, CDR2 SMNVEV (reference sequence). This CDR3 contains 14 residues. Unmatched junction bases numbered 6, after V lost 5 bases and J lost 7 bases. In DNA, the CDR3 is TGTGCCAGCAGTCCGGGACTAGCTGGTAATGAGCAGTTCTTC. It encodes CASSPGLAGNEQFF.

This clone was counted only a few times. The CDR3 spells CSVEETTGWTATQYF. The CDR3 region has the DNA TGCAGCGTTGAAGAGACGACAGGGTGGACAGCGACCCAGTACTTC. This chain joins TRBV29-1 and TRBJ2-5; TRBD1 matches 7 bases. Germline CDR1 is SQVTM and CDR2 is ANQGSEA. The CDR3 is 15 amino acids. J was trimmed by 7 bases and V by 0 bases; bases with no gene match: 11.

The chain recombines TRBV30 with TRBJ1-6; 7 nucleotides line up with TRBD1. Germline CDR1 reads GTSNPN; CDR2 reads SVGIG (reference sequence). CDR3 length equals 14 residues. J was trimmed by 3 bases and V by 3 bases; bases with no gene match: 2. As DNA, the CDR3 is TGTGCCTGGAGGTGGGACAGCTATAATTCACCCCTCCACTTT. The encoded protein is CAWRWDSYNSPLHF. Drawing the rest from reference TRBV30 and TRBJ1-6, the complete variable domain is SQTIHQWPATLVQPVGSPLSLECTVEGTSNPNLYWYRQAAGRGLQLLFYSVGIGQISSEVPQNLSASRPQDRQFILSSKKLLLSDSGFYLCAWRWDSYNSPLHFGNGTRLTVT.